Given below is one T cell receptor (beta chain) in context. What it binds is unknown. Both 60 Vbeta primers and 13 Jbeta primers went into the PCR. Sequencing was performed with immunoSEQ multiplex PCR; in TCRdb, only in-frame clones are kept and a portion is missing. The sample has under 150,000 clones; 82% are singletons. The record originates from a study of cytomegalovirus exposure and HLA in healthy donors. CDR1 and CDR2 (germline): SGHTA, FQGNSA. Trimming took 5 bases from V and 9 from J, leaving 16 bases between them. CDR3 length: 13 residues. Though probably carrying unrecorded immune exposures, donors were nominally healthy at sampling. Findings and limits, study-wide: Earlier results showed most TCR beta V segments being productive about 87% or about 30% of the time. The analysis excluded some indistinguishable V segments, including TRBV6-2 and TRBV6-3.

The V call is TRBV7-2, the J call TRBJ2-5, with D possibly TRBD2 on 6 matching bases. The receptor comes from a male donor in good health and CMV-seronegative. The sequencing sample was made of PBMCs. The CDR3 spells CASSPPGGDPQYF. In DNA form, the CDR3 reads TGTGCCAGCAGCCCCCCCGGAGGGGACCCCCAGTACTTC.